Reported below is one TCR beta chain. Its antigen is unidentified. The sample originates from a study of beta chain features in type 1 diabetes. Sequencing targeted expressed TCRB transcripts, as all isolated RNA had been reverse transcribed. Naive, central memory and regulatory T cell samples yielded around 3.6 million reads on average. Method: immunoSEQ multiplex PCR; TCRdb's copy keeps in-frame clones and lacks some. The table has hundreds of thousands of clones, roughly 30% seen once. Study conclusions and caveats: Patients' naive, central memory and Treg TCRB repertoires seemed closer to one another than those of healthy donors. Individuals with type 1 diabetes displayed fewer insertions and more deletions at VDJ junctions.

Sorting of CD4+ naive, central memory, regulatory and stem cell-like memory cells was performed via CD45RO/CCR7/CD25/CD127/CD95/CD27. Sample: naive CD4+ T cells from blood. The clonotype originates from a man aged 18 to 35 in good health.

CDR3 bases: TGTGCCATCAGTGCCAGTAATGAGCAGTTCTTC. It yields the protein CAISASNEQFF. This sequence joins TRBV10-3 and TRBJ2-1; D is unclear. The germline CDR1 and CDR2 sequences are ENHRY and SYGVKD. V lost 4 bases and J lost 7, with 5 bases in between. CDR3 size: 11 residues.